This TCR beta chain was sequenced in a study of OX40 agonist ivuxolimab in advanced cancers. About the study as a whole: Ivuxolimab, which targeted the costimulatory receptor OX40 (CD134), was an agonistic, fully human IgG2 monoclonal antibody. Intravenous ivuxolimab was administered to patients every 2 weeks at six dose levels: 0.01, 0.1, 0.3, 1.5, 3 and 10 mg/kg. Of the roughly 54 dose-escalation patients, hepatocellular carcinoma was present in 19, melanoma in around 15, renal cell carcinoma in 9 and head and neck cancer in 9. In the dose-escalation cohort, 70% to 85% of patients were male, and the mean age was 60 years with a range of roughly 23 to 79. Patients were allowed to have had prior anti-PD-1, anti-PD-L1 or anti-CTLA-4 therapy, and less than 45% of the dose-escalation patients had previously received checkpoint inhibitors. Partial responses occurred in three dose-escalation patients, of whom one had hepatocellular carcinoma and two had cutaneous melanoma. Peripheral TCRbeta sequencing aimed to test whether ivuxolimab altered TCR sequence diversity and caused clonal T-cell expansion. The paper covers the monotherapy dose-escalation part of the phase I ivuxolimab trial, which included N of about 50 patients.

To sequence the TCRbeta CDR3 region, genomic DNA was isolated from the sorted cells. TCRbeta CDR3 regions were sequenced using the immunoSEQ Assay. The clones in this table, taken by TCRdb from immuneACCESS, are in-frame only. Not every clone is retained; where verified, under half of the shortfall comes from an unresolved V gene, and the cause of the rest is unknown. This sample holds around 110,000 clones; 90% to 95% were observed only once. Over 0.15% of the sample belongs to the ten largest clones. Trimming costs V 5 bases and J 4 bases, and their ends lie 20 bases apart. The CDR3, from cysteine to phenylalanine, totals 16 residues. This entry keeps only the CDR3 DNA: 48 bases, framed from base 1. CDR1 and CDR2 (MDHEN, SYDVKM) derive from the germline V gene. Patients with autoimmune disease history or receiving systemic immunosuppression were excluded from the trial. In every dose cohort, peripheral blood was drawn for TCR sequencing at baseline, cycle 4 day 1, and cycle 7 day 1. Samples came from an open-label, multicenter, first-in-human phase I dose-escalation trial of ivuxolimab. The trial enrolled adults with locally advanced or metastatic head and neck squamous cell, hepatocellular, melanoma or renal cell carcinoma. Before TCR sequencing, CD4+ and CD8+ T cells were separately sorted from peripheral blood.

A word on this clone: Its cognate antigen has yet to be identified. Base quality data are lacking; no much larger clone is found one base away.

The investigation overall reported the following: In the 0.1-3.0 mg/kg groups, partial responders were among the patients with the lowest normalized peripheral clonal expansion, particularly in CD8+ T cells. The antigen specificity of the peripheral T cells that underwent clonal expansion was not determined. Clonal expansion of both CD4+ and CD8+ blood T cells was observed from baseline to week 6 at doses 0.1 to 3.0 mg/kg. Low levels of normalized T-cell clonal expansion were also shown by some nonresponding patients. After ivuxolimab, CD8+ T cells had more expanded clones than CD4+ T cells on average.

This material consisted of CD4+ or CD8+ T cells sorted from blood, taken in a trial of the OX40 agonist ivuxolimab. The sequence came from an adult with an advanced solid tumor such as melanoma, head and neck, liver or kidney cancer. The receptor chain draws on TRBV28 and TRBJ1-2; the D region possibly corresponds to TRBD1 (6 bases align). The CDR3 here reads CASSPPGPDRPYGYTF. The sequenced DNA: TGTGCCAGCAGTCCCCCCGGTCCGGACAGACCCTATGGCTACACCTTC.